A single TCR beta chain is shown here with its context. The junction differs from germline at one of its ends, possibly a read error. Method: immunoSEQ multiplex PCR; TCRdb's copy keeps in-frame clones and lacks some. Among roughly 180,000 clones listed, 70% to 90% were seen once. The entry originates in a study of blood T cell repertoires in COVID-19. The CDR3 runs 12 residues. Germline V CDR1 and CDR2: LNHDA, SQIVND (reference sequence). The origin of this receptor is a man between 60 and 75 years old who had recovered from COVID-19. The sample comprised peripheral blood. This chain connects TRBV19 to TRBJ1-4, with D maybe TRBD1 (5 bases). CDR3 sequence: CACRDGEEKLFF. CDR3 bases: TGTGCCTGTAGGGACGGGGAAGAAAAACTGTTTTTT.